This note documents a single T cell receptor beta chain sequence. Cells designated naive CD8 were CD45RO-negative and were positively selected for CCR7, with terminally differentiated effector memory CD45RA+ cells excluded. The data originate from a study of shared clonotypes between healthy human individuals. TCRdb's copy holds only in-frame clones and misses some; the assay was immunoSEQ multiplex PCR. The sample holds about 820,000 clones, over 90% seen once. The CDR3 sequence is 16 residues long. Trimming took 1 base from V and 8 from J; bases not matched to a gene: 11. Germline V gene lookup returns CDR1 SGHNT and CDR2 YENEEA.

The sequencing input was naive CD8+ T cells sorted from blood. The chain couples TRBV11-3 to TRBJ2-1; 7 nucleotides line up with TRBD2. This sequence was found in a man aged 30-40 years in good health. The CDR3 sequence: CASSLGERGPWDEQFF. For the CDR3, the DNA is TGTGCCAGCAGCTTAGGGGAGCGGGGACCTTGGGATGAGCAGTTCTTC.